This record covers a single T cell receptor beta chain. This clone was detected only once. Its antigen is currently not known. The input lacks base qualities; no much larger clone sits a single base away. The sample originates from a study of OX40 agonist ivuxolimab in advanced cancers. About the study as a whole: Ivuxolimab was an agonistic, fully human IgG2 monoclonal antibody directed against OX40 (CD134), a costimulatory receptor. Prior anti-PD-1, anti-PD-L1 or anti-CTLA-4 therapy was permitted, and checkpoint inhibitors had been received by roughly 40% of dose-escalation patients. Intravenous ivuxolimab was administered to patients every 2 weeks at six dose levels: 0.01, 0.1, 0.3, 1.5, 3 and 10 mg/kg. The paper covers the monotherapy dose-escalation part of the phase I ivuxolimab trial, which included N ≈ 50 patients. Among the 50 to 55 dose-escalation patients, some 19 had hepatocellular carcinoma, some 15 melanoma, 9 renal cell carcinoma and 9 head and neck cancer. The point of sequencing TCRbeta in the periphery was to test whether ivuxolimab changed TCR sequence diversity and drove clonal T-cell expansion. Partial responses were achieved by three dose-escalation patients, of whom one had hepatocellular carcinoma and two had cutaneous melanoma. A male proportion of 82.7% and a mean age of 60 years, ranging from about 20 to 80, were recorded for the dose-escalation cohort. What the authors observed across the whole study: Antigen specificity was not determined for the clonally expanded peripheral T cells. In the 0.1-3.0 mg/kg groups, partial responders were among the patients with the lowest normalized peripheral clonal expansion, particularly in CD8+ T cells. After ivuxolimab, expanded clones were on average more numerous among CD8+ T cells than among CD4+ T cells. At doses of 0.1 to 3.0 mg/kg, clonal expansion of both CD4+ and CD8+ T cells in blood was seen between baseline and week 6. Low levels of normalized T-cell clonal expansion were also seen in some patients who did not respond.

Patients with autoimmune disease history or receiving systemic immunosuppression were excluded from the trial. Peripheral blood for TCR sequencing was collected from all dose cohorts at baseline, on cycle 4 day 1, and on cycle 7 day 1. The samples were taken from a phase I, first-in-human, multicenter, open-label dose-escalation trial of ivuxolimab. The trial enrolled adults with locally advanced or metastatic head and neck squamous cell, hepatocellular, melanoma or renal cell carcinoma. Before TCR sequencing, CD4+ T cells and CD8+ T cells were sorted from peripheral blood as separate populations. CDR1 GTSNPN and CDR2 SVGIG are derived from the germline V gene (reference sequence). The CDR3 measures 16 amino acids from cysteine to phenylalanine. CDR3 DNA is the only sequence kept; it has 48 bases, read in frame from the first base. Trimming removed 0 bases from V and 5 bases from J, leaving 19 bases between the germline ends.

To sequence the TCRbeta CDR3 region, genomic DNA was isolated from the sorted cells. TCRbeta CDR3 regions were sequenced using the immunoSEQ Assay. This immuneACCESS table, as held by TCRdb, lists in-frame sequences with V and J called but not all clones. Of the missing ones, under half trace to an unresolved V gene in checked studies; the others have no known cause. Present in this sample are some 90,000 clones, roughly 84% of which were seen just once. The top ten constitute about 0.33% of the sample. The source material was CD4+ or CD8+ T cells sorted from blood, sampled in a trial of the OX40 agonist ivuxolimab. The TCR comes from an adult with an advanced solid tumor such as melanoma, head and neck, liver or kidney cancer. The chain links TRBV30 with TRBJ2-5; the D gene is tentatively TRBD1 or TRBD2, each matching 8 bases. CDR3 reads: CAWSVSRGRGGETQYF. The nucleotide sequence is TGTGCCTGGAGTGTAAGCAGGGGGCGCGGGGGGGAGACCCAGTACTTC.